The T cell receptor beta chain under discussion was sequenced for a study of shared clonotypes between healthy human individuals. TCRdb's copy holds only in-frame clones and misses some; the assay was immunoSEQ multiplex PCR. The sample has about 1,900,000 clones, over 85% seen once. This clone is a singleton in its sample. Its antigen is not known. Study results and limitations: Sorted-subset sequencing, rarefaction showed, was incomplete despite large depth. Several donors showed sharing of about 5.5% of naive CD4 clonotypes.

Naive CD8 isolation took CD45RO-negative cells positively selected for CCR7 and excluded terminally differentiated effector memory CD45RA+ cells. The germline V and J ends were trimmed by 6 bases and 0 bases, with 8 bases remaining between them. The CDR3 contains 13 residues. The germline gives CDR1 LNHDA, CDR2 SQIVND (reference sequence). Sequencing was performed on naive CD8+ T cells sorted from blood. The sequence came from a man younger than 35 in good health. The rearrangement uses TRBV19 and TRBJ1-2; possible D gene TRBD1, 5 bases. CDR3: CASRGTSNYGYTF. The CDR3 coding sequence is TGTGCCAGTAGGGGGACTTCTAACTATGGCTACACCTTC. Together with reference TRBV19 and TRBJ1-2, the CDR3 gives the full variable domain: DGGITQSPKYLFRKEGQNVTLSCEQNLNHDAMYWYRQDPGQGLRLIYYSQIVNDFQKGDIAEGYSVSREKKESFPLTVTSAQKNPTAFYLCASRGTSNYGYTFGSGTRLTVV.